Listed here are 10 T cell receptor beta chains from one sample, sequenced in a study of blood T cells in healthy people across ages (dated by TCRdb to between 2014 and 2017). Libraries were made using 5' RACE. TCRdb lists the instrument as Illumina HiSeq 2500. A second PCR of about 6 to 12 cycles was performed with a sample-barcoded 5' primer and a J-beta primer mix. TCRdb handled the public reads itself, with Q25 trimming in fastp and clone calling in MiXCR, and kept productive beta chains. Duplicate CDR3 protein sequences are folded into a single record with the most common DNA and genes. This sample holds about 400,000 distinct CDR3 sequences; more than 45% were observed only once. The top ten clonotypes cover 50% to 65% of the sample. Sequences were obtained from blood. These receptors were obtained from a man between 60 and 70 years old in good health.

The table lists this clonotype with many counts. The J gene is TRBJ2-3, the V gene TRBV20-1, with D unclear. Germline V gene sequence: CDR1 DFQATT, CDR2 SNEGSKA (reference sequence). The V and J ends lost 5 bases and 1 base respectively, with 10 bases between them. The CDR3 length is 13 residues. CDR3 region: CSAVLVGTDTQYF. CDR3 in DNA: TGCAGTGCTGTCCTAGTAGGCACAGATACGCAGTATTTT.

The rearrangement links TRBV20-1 to TRBJ2-3; 11 nucleotides line up with TRBD2. The CDR3 length is 18 residues. Trimming removed 3 bases from V and 5 bases from J; junction bases left unmatched: 16. Germline values: CDR1 DFQATT, CDR2 SNEGSKA (reference sequence). In DNA form, the CDR3 reads TGCAGTGCTAGCCACCTAGCGGGGGGTCCGTTGAAGTTAGATACGCAGTATTTT. Translating gives CSASHLAGGPLKLDTQYF.

The chain links TRBV28 to TRBJ2-3, with D possibly called TRBD1 or TRBD2 (5 bases each). V was clipped by 3 bases and J by 2 bases, with 12 bases between them. The CDR3 extends over 15 amino acids. The germline CDR1 and CDR2 sequences are MDHEN and SYDVKM. The CDR3, as DNA: TGTGCCAGCAGTTTGAATGGGGGATTCACAGATACGCAGTATTTT. This sequence encodes CASSLNGGFTDTQYF.

The table lists this clonotype with many counts. V usage is TRBV21-1 and J usage is TRBJ2-1; the table's D call, TRBD1, has no DNA check behind it. TRBV21-1 is annotated as a pseudogene. The CDR3 runs to 16 residues. CDR3 amino acids: CASSSPGQGSYNEQFF. CDR3 bases: TGTGCCAGCAGCAGCCCGGGACAGGGCTCCTACAATGAGCAGTTCTTC.

The chain combines TRBV5-1 with TRBJ2-1; 8 bases align to TRBD2. The CDR3 has 16 residues. J gave up 9 bases and V 0 bases, and 11 bases lay outside the gene matches. Germline assignment: CDR1 SGHRS and CDR2 YFSETQ. CDR3 in amino acids: CASSLAPGTRRGEQFF. CDR3 DNA: TGCGCCAGCAGCTTGGCCCCTGGGACTAGAAGGGGTGAGCAGTTCTTC.

This sequence joins TRBV10-3 and TRBJ2-1, with a possible D match to TRBD2 (5 bases). Trimming stripped 3 bases from V and 7 bases from J, with 13 bases between. CDR3 length equals 14 residues. Germline V gene data show CDR1 as ENHRY and CDR2 as SYGVKD. The CDR3 nucleotides read TGTGCCATCAGTGATCGGGATAATGCGAATGAGCAGTTCTTC. Translation: CAISDRDNANEQFF.

As DNA, the CDR3 is TGCAGTGCCAGGACAGGGTTCAACTATGGCTACACCTTC. This translates into CSARTGFNYGYTF. This chain links TRBV20-1 with TRBJ1-2, with TRBD1 matching 8 bases. CDR1 is DFQATT and CDR2 is SNEGSKA in the germline V gene (reference sequence). V shed 6 bases, J shed 2 bases, and the junction held 5 bases outside the gene matches. This CDR3 has 13 amino acids.

This chain connects TRBV30 to TRBJ1-5; D ambiguous. The V gene's germline CDR1 is GTSNPN and CDR2 SVGIG (reference sequence). The CDR3 totals 13 residues. The V end was cut by 2 bases, the J end by 10 bases, with 15 bases between. DNA of the CDR3: TGTGCCTGGAGTACAGAGGCTACCTTTCCCCAGCATTTT. This encodes CAWSTEATFPQHF.

This chain links TRBV7-2 with TRBJ2-7; 10 nucleotides align to TRBD1. The CDR3 runs 16 residues. Germline trimming cut 1 base from V and 4 bases from J; bases unmatched to any gene: 7. The V gene's germline CDR1 is SGHTA and CDR2 FQGNSA. CDR3 residues: CASSLGLGQGKYEQYF. CDR3 in DNA: TGTGCCAGCAGCTTAGGATTGGGACAGGGGAAATACGAGCAGTACTTC. The full variable domain, its missing parts supplied by reference TRBV7-2 and TRBJ2-7, is GAGVSQSPSNKVTEKGKDVELRCDPISGHTALYWYRQSLGQGLEFLIYFQGNSAPDKSGLPSDRFSAERTGGSVSTLTIQRTQQEDSAVYLCASSLGLGQGKYEQYFGPGTRLTVT.

The J gene is TRBJ2-3, the V gene TRBV20-1; tentative D call: TRBD2 (6 bases). Germline V gives CDR1 DFQATT, CDR2 SNEGSKA (reference sequence). The CDR3 covers 14 residues. V was trimmed by 3 bases and J by 4 bases, leaving 14 bases between them. The CDR3 protein is CSASRLDGADTQYF. In DNA, the CDR3 is TGCAGTGCTAGTAGACTAGATGGCGCAGATACGCAGTATTTT.